The clone carrying this T cell receptor (beta chain) was detected once. Its matching antigen is unknown. A read error may account for a junction end that differs from germline. These data originate in a study of Graves' ophthalmopathy and Graves' hyperthyroidism. Study-wide findings and caveats: The authors also found most expanded thyroid clonotypes above 0.001 frequency in blood. The model's ophthalmopathy progression predictions had around 64% sensitivity and about 72% specificity.

RNA transcripts served as template for amplifying TCR beta CDR3 sequences. First-round RT-PCR employed HTBI primers, with a second-round multiplex PCR after it. TCRdb processed the multiplex PCR reads anew with MiXCR; each CDR3 protein has one entry. In the table there are hundreds of thousands of distinct CDR3 sequences, roughly 41% of which are singletons. The diagnosis was founded upon clinical symptoms, serum thyroxine, TRAb, thyroid ultrasound and orbital computed tomography. The source of the PBMCs was around 9 ml of fresh peripheral blood. The sample was peripheral blood. The clonotype comes from an adult man with Graves' ophthalmopathy.

The CDR3 reads CASSSHSTDTQYF. CDR3 nucleotides: TGCGCCAGCAGCTCCCACAGCACAGATACGCAGTATTTT. This sequence joins TRBV7-2 and TRBJ2-3; D unresolved. Germline lookup yields CDR1 SGHTA and CDR2 FQGNSA. The CDR3 totals 13 residues.